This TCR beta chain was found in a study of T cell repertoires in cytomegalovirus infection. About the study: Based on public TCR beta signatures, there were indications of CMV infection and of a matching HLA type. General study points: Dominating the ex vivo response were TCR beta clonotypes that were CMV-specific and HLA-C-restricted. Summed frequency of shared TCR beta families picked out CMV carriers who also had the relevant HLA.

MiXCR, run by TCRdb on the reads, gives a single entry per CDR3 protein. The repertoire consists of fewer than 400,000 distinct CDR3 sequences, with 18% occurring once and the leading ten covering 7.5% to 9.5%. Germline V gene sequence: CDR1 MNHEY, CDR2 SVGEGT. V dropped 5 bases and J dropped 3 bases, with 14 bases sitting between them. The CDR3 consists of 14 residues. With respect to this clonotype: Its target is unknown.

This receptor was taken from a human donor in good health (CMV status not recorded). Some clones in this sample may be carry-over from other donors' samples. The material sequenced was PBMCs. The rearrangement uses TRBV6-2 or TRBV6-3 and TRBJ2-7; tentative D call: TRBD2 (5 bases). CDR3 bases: TGTGCCAGCAGTGACCGGACTCGAAACTACGAGCAGTACTTC. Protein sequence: CASSDRTRNYEQYF.